The entry below gives a single TCR beta chain sequence along with its context. This sample was included in a study of blood T cell repertoires in COVID-19. Across the study: Some COVID-19 samples were acute and others convalescent; all came from the United States, Italy and Spain. Sample material is recorded as cDNA or gDNA derived from T cells, B-cell-depleted T cells, or PBMCs.

V lost 11 bases to trimming and J lost 4 bases, with 23 bases between them. This CDR3 region has 15 residues. Germline V CDR1 and CDR2: MDHEN, SYDVKM. Study processing details: Researchers report that nucleated cell counts were estimated from reference gene primer amplification. Clones were sequenced by immunoSEQ multiplex PCR, and TCRdb holds only the in-frame ones, with some missing. V and J calls and clone size come straight from that table; D and trimming were deduced from the DNA. The sample contains about 94,000 clones, approximately 87% of which appear only once. This receptor was taken from a human donor with acute or convalescent COVID-19. The donor label of this sample is uncertain. This rearrangement joins TRBV28 to TRBJ1-1; no clear D gene. Sequenced material: peripheral blood. The CDR3 DNA sequence: TGTGCCTCCCCGCGATCTTCCGCCGATCTCACTGAAGCTTTCTTT. Its translation: CASPRSSADLTEAFF.